This passage covers 5 T cell receptor beta chains from one sample sequenced in a study of control samples from healthy donors and cancer patients. Profiling relied on immunoSEQ multiplex PCR, and the TCRdb table lists in-frame clones only, not all of them. The sample holds about 100,000 clones, 85% seen once. Input material: blood. These receptors originate from a man between 25 and 39 years old in good health.

V and J are TRBV9 and TRBJ2-1, with 10 bases matching TRBD2. Looked up from germline, CDR1 is SGDLS and CDR2 is YYNGEE. This CDR3 comprises 14 residues. Trimming removed 4 bases from V and 10 bases from J; junction bases left unmatched: 8. The DNA of the CDR3 is TGTGCCAGCAGCTCTTCCGGGACTAGCGACGAGCAGTTCTTC. Its protein is CASSSSGTSDEQFF.

V is TRBV6-5 and J is TRBJ1-2, with 7 bases lining up with TRBD1. V was pared by 7 bases and J by 8 bases, with 13 bases of the junction left unmatched. Germline CDR1 and CDR2: MNHEY and SVGAGI. CDR3 length equals 14 residues. CDR3 nucleotide sequence: TGTGCCAGCACATCAGGGGGGGAGATAAGAGGCTACACCTTC. The encoded protein is CASTSGGEIRGYTF.

The chain is built from TRBV11-3 and TRBJ2-5; 11 bases are shared with TRBD2. V shed 1 base and J 4 bases; nucleotides not matched to a gene: 8. The germline gives CDR1 SGHNT, CDR2 YENEEA. This CDR3 contains 17 residues. The CDR3 coding sequence is TGTGCCAGCAGCTTAGGCGCTGGGCTAGCGGGGGGAGAGACCCAGTACTTC. This encodes CASSLGAGLAGGETQYF.

V and J are TRBV9 and TRBJ1-1; no firm D call. V was cut by 0 bases and J by 2 bases, with 8 bases left in between. There are 14 residues in the CDR3. Per the germline V gene, CDR1 is SGDLS and CDR2 is YYNGEE. CDR3 in DNA: TGTGCCAGCAGCGTAGAGGGCAGCAACACTGAAGCTTTCTTT. Amino acids: CASSVEGSNTEAFF.

The genes are TRBV10-3 and TRBJ2-3; TRBD1 might be the D (7 bases). The CDR3 loop spans 11 amino acids. Germline V gene lookup returns CDR1 ENHRY and CDR2 SYGVKD. V was trimmed by 11 bases and J by 7 bases, leaving 13 bases between them. The DNA of the CDR3 is TGTGCCCTAGGAGGGGGCAATACGCAGTATTTT. The encoded protein is CALGGGNTQYF.